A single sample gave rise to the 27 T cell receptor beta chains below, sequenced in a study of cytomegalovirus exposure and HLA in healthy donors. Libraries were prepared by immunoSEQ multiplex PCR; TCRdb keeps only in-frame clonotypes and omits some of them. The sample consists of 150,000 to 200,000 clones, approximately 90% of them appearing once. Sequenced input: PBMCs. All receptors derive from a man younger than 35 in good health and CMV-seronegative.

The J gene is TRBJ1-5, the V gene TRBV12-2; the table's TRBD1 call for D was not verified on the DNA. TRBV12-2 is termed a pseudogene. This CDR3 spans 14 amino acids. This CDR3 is CASRLRPRNQPQHF. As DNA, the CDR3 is TGTGCAAGTCGCCTGAGACCCAGGAATCAGCCCCAGCATTTT.

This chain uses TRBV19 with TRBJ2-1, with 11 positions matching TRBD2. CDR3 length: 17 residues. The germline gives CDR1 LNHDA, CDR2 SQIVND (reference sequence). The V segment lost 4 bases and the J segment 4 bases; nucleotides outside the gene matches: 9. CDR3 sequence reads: CASSTLTSGNMYNEQFF. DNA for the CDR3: TGTGCCAGTAGTACACTGACTAGCGGGAATATGTACAATGAGCAGTTCTTC.

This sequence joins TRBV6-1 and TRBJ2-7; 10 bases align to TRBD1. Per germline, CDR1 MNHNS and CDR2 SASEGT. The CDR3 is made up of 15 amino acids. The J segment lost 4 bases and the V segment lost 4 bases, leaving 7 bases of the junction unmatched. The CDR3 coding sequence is TGTGCCAGCAGTGCCCCCGGGACAGGGGCTTACGAGCAGTACGTC. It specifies CASSAPGTGAYEQYV.

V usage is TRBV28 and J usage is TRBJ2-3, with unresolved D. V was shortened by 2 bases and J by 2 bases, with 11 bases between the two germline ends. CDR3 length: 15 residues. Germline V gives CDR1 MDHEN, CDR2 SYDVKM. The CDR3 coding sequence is TGTGCCAGCAGTTTAACGGTGACACTCACAGATACGCAGTATTTT. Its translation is CASSLTVTLTDTQYF.

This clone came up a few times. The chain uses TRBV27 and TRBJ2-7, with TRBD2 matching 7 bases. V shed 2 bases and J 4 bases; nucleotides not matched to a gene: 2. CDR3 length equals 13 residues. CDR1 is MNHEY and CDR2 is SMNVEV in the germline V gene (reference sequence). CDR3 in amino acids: CASSLLADYEQYF. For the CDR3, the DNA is TGTGCCAGCAGTTTACTAGCGGATTACGAGCAGTACTTC.

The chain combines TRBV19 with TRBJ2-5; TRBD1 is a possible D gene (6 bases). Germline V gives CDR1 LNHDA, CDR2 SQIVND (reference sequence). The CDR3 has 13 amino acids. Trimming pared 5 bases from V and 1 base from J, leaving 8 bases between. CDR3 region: CASSRTVQETQYF. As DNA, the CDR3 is TGTGCCAGTAGTCGGACAGTCCAAGAGACCCAGTACTTC.

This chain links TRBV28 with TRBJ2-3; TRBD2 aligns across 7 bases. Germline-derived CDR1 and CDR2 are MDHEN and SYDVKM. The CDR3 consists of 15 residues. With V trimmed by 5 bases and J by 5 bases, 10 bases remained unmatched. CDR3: CASSPAAGIRDTQYF. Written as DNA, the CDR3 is TGTGCCAGCAGTCCCGCAGCGGGAATTAGAGATACGCAGTATTTT.

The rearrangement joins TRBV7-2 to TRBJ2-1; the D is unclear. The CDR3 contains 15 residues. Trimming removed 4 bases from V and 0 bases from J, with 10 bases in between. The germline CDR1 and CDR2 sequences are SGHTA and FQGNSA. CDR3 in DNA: TGTGCCAGCAGCTCCCAGGCGAGCTCCTACAATGAGCAGTTCTTC. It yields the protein CASSSQASSYNEQFF.

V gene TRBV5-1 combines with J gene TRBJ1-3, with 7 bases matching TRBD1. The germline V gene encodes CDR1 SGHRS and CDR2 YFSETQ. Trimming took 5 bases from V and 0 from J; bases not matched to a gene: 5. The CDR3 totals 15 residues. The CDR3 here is CASSSGQSSGNTIYF. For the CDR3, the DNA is TGCGCCAGCAGTTCGGGACAGTCCTCTGGAAACACCATATATTTT.

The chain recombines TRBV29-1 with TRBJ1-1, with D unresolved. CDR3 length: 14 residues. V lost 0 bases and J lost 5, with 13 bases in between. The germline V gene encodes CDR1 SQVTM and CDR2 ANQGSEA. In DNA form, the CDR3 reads TGCAGCGTTGAAGATAATAGTGGCAGGACTGAAGCTTTCTTT. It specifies CSVEDNSGRTEAFF.

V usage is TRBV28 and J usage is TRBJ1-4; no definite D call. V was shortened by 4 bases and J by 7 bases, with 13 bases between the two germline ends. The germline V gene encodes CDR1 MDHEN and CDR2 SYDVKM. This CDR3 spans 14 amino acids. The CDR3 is CASSYSLASEKLFF. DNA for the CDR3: TGTGCCAGCAGTTATTCACTTGCTAGTGAAAAACTGTTTTTT.

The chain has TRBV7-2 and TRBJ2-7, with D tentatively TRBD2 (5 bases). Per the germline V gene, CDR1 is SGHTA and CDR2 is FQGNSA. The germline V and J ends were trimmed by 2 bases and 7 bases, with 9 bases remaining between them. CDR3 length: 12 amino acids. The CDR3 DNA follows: TGTGCCAGCAGCTTAACGGCGGGTGAGCAGTACTTC. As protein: CASSLTAGEQYF.

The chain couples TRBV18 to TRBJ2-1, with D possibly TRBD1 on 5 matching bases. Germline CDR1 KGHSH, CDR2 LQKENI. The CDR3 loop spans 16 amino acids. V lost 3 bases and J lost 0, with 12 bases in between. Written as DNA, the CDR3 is TGTGCCAGCTCACCGTTACAGGCCCTCTCCTACAATGAGCAGTTCTTC. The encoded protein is CASSPLQALSYNEQFF. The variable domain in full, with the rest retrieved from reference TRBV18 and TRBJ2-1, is NAGVMQNPRHLVRRRGQEARLRCSPMKGHSHVYWYRQLPEEGLKFMVYLQKENIIDESGMPKERFSAEFPKEGPSILRIQQVVRGDSAAYFCASSPLQALSYNEQFFGPGTRLTVL.

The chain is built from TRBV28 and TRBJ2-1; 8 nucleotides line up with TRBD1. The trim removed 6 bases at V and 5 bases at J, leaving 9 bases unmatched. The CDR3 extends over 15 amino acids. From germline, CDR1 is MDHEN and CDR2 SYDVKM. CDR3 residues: CASREETGANNEQFF. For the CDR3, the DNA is TGTGCCAGCAGGGAGGAGACAGGGGCCAACAATGAGCAGTTCTTC.

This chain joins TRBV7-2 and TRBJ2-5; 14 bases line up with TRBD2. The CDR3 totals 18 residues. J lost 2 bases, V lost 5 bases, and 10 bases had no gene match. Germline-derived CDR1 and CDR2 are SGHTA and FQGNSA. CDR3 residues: CASSTRLAGGKEQETQYF. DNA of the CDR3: TGTGCCAGCAGCACGAGACTAGCGGGAGGGAAAGAGCAAGAGACCCAGTACTTC. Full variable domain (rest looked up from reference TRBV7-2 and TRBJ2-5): GAGVSQSPSNKVTEKGKDVELRCDPISGHTALYWYRQSLGQGLEFLIYFQGNSAPDKSGLPSDRFSAERTGGSVSTLTIQRTQQEDSAVYLCASSTRLAGGKEQETQYFGPGTRLLVL.

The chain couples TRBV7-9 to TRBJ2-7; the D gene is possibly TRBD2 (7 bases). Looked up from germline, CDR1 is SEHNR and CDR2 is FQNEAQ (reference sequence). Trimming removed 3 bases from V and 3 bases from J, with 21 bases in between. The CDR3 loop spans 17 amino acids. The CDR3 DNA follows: TGTGCCAGCAGCTTGGATCCGGGGGGCCCTTTTGTCTACGAGCAGTACTTC. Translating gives CASSLDPGGPFVYEQYF.

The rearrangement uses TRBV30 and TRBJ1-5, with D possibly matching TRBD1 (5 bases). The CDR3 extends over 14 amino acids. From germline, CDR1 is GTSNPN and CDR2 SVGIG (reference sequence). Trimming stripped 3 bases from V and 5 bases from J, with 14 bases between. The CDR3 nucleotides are TGTGCCTGGAGAGGTACAGGTCTGGATCAGCCCCAGCATTTT. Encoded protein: CAWRGTGLDQPQHF.

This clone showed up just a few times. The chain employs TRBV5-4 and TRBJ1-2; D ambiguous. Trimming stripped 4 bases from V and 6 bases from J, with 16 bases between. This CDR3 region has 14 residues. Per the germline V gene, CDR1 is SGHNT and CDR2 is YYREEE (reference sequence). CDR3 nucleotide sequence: TGTGCCAGCAGCGCATATACCGACAAAAATGGCTACACCTTC. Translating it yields CASSAYTDKNGYTF.

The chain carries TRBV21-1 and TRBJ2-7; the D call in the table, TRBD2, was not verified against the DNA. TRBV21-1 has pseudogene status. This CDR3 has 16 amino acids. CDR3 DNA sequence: TGTGCCAGCAGCAAAGAGTCGCGGGGGAGCTCCTACGAGCAGTACGTC. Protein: CASSKESRGSSYEQYV.

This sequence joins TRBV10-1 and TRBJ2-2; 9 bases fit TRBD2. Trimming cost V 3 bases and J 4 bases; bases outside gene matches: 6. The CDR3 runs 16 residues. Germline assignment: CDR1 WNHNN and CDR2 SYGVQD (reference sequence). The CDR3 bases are TGCGCCAGCAGTGAAAGGGCTAGCGGGATCACCGGGGAGCTGTTTTTT. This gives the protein CASSERASGITGELFF.

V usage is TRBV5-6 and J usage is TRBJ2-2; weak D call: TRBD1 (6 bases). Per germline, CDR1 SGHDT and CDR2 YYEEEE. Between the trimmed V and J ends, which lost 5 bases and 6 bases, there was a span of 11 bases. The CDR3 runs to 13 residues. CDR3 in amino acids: CASSLQGPGELFF. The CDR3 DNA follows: TGTGCCAGCAGTTTACAGGGTCCCGGGGAGCTGTTTTTT.

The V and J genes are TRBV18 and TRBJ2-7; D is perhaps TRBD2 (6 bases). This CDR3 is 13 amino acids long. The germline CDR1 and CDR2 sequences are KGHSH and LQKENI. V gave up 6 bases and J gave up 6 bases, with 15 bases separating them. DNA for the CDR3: TGTGCCAGCTCCCCCGGGACTGAGCGCGAGCAGTACTTC. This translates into CASSPGTEREQYF.

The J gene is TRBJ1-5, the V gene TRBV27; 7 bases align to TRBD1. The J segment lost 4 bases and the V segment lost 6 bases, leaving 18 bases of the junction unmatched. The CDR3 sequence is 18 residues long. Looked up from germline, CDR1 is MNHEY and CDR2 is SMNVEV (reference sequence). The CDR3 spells CASRPLKLDRDGNQPQHF. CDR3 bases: TGTGCCAGCAGACCCCTAAAACTCGACAGGGATGGAAATCAGCCCCAGCATTTT.

The CDR3 sequence is CSVEQIDTGELFF. CDR3 in DNA: TGCAGCGTTGAACAGATTGACACCGGGGAGCTGTTTTTT. V usage is TRBV29-1 and J usage is TRBJ2-2; no reliable D call. The CDR3 sequence is 13 residues long. The germline V gene has CDR1 SQVTM and CDR2 ANQGSEA. The V gene lost 2 bases and the J gene lost 3 bases, with 7 bases spanning the gap.

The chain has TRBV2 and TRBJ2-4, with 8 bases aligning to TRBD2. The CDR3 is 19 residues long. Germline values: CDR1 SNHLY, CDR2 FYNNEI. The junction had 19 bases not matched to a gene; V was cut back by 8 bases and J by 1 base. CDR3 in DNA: TGTGCCAGCTCCGAGGGCCTAGCGGGCCTAGAGAGGGCCAAAAACATTCAGTACTTC. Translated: CASSEGLAGLERAKNIQYF.

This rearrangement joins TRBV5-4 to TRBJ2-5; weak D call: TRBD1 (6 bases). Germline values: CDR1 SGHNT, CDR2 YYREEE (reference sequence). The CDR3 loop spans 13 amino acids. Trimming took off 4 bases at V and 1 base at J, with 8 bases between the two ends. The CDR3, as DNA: TGTGCCAGCAGCCAGGACAGCCAAGAGACCCAGTACTTC. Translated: CASSQDSQETQYF.

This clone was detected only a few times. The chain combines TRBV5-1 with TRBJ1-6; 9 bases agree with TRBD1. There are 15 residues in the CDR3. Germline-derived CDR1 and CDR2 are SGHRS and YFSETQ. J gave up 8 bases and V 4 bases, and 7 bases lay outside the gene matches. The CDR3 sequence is CASSPEGQGHSPLHF. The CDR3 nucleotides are TGCGCCAGCAGCCCGGAGGGACAGGGTCATTCACCCCTCCACTTT.